This is a list of T cell receptor beta chains from one sample in a study of shared clonotypes between healthy human individuals. The protocol was immunoSEQ multiplex PCR, while the TCRdb copy is restricted to in-frame clones and leaves out a portion. This table has 780,000 or so clones, roughly 72% appearing once. Sequenced material: memory CD4+ T cells sorted from blood. The receptors come from a woman aged 25 to 45 in good health. The CDR3 runs from the conserved cysteine through the conserved F or W. Each record gives: D gene, CDR3 length, V gene, CDR3 protein. The D gene is left open where the match is weak.

D: NA
length: 21
V: TRBV10-3
CDR3: CAISESMSPLMDSARIYEQYF

D: NA
length: 12
V: TRBV5-1
CDR3: CASSLSQETQYF

D: TRBD2
length: 15
V: TRBV5-6
CDR3: CASSFTSGSRNEQFF

D: NA
length: 15
V: TRBV6-5
CDR3: CASSYSRNQNTEAFF

D: NA
length: 14
V: TRBV2
CDR3: CASRREGGIYEQYF

D: NA
length: 16
V: TRBV5-5
CDR3: CASSLNLQGRRNTIYF

D: NA
length: 12
V: TRBV5-6
CDR3: CASSSENTEAFF

D: NA
length: 11
V: TRBV5-1
CDR3: CASSGTGQLFF

D: NA
length: 13
V: TRBV5-6
CDR3: CASSLGASYEQYF

D: NA
length: 11
V: TRBV5-1
CDR3: CASRQDYEQYF

D: TRBD1
length: 17
V: TRBV11-2
CDR3: CATRSTLRQGARNTIYF

D: NA
length: 14
V: TRBV5-1
CDR3: CASSLEAGVTEAFF

D: TRBD2
length: 19
V: TRBV5-5
CDR3: CASSQALLAGVKNTGELFF

D: NA
length: 14
V: TRBV11-2
CDR3: CASSLQLVTHEQYF

D: NA
length: 12
V: TRBV21-1
CDR3: CASRGPYNEQFF

D: NA
length: 15
V: TRBV18
CDR3: CASSPGTRSSYEQYF

D: TRBD2
length: 17
V: TRBV10-1
CDR3: CASSASVGLGDYNEQFF

D: NA
length: 13
V: TRBV11-2
CDR3: CASSSLGGEKLFF

D: TRBD2
length: 17
V: TRBV11-2
CDR3: CASSLASGGPSSYEQYF

D: TRBD1
length: 15
V: TRBV18
CDR3: CASSPDRAGNTEAFF

D: NA
length: 14
V: TRBV5-1
CDR3: CASSLGTLTDTQYF

D: NA
length: 11
V: TRBV28
CDR3: CASNAGAKLFF

D: NA
length: 15
V: TRBV4-2
CDR3: CASSPTSERRNEQFF

D: NA
length: 14
V: TRBV29-1
CDR3: CSVGVPSGQETQYF

D: NA
length: 15
V: TRBV7-3
CDR3: CASSLNYLSTDTQYF

D: NA
length: 16
V: TRBV18
CDR3: CASSPAIGQRNQPQHF

D: TRBD1
length: 17
V: TRBV28
CDR3: CASSFLDRAAANYGYTF

D: NA
length: 17
V: TRBV28
CDR3: CASSLYLVSLGPNEQFF

D: TRBD2
length: 16
V: TRBV7-2
CDR3: CASSWTVLAGEETQYF

D: NA
length: 14
V: TRBV7-8
CDR3: CASSLQLSQGEQFF

D: TRBD2
length: 18
V: TRBV28
CDR3: CASSTGTSGRLNTGELFF

D: TRBD2
length: 17
V: TRBV7-9
CDR3: CASSSSGRTGGLNEQFF

D: TRBD1
length: 14
V: TRBV11-2
CDR3: CASSRGQGVDEQYF

D: TRBD1
length: 14
V: TRBV19
CDR3: CASNPTGGGTEAFF

D: TRBD1
length: 14
V: TRBV29-1
CDR3: CSVETGGRQETQYF

D: TRBD2
length: 16
V: TRBV5-4
CDR3: CASSVGLASGTGELFF

D: NA
length: 15
V: TRBV5-6
CDR3: CASSLADRTNTEAFF

D: TRBD1
length: 14
V: TRBV19
CDR3: CASSLRGQGDTQYF

D: NA
length: 16
V: TRBV19
CDR3: CASSIDRTGRYNEQFF

D: TRBD1
length: 13
V: TRBV11-2
CDR3: CASSPGQAFEAFF

D: TRBD1
length: 16
V: TRBV6-6
CDR3: CASSSRGTGASYEQYF

D: NA
length: 15
V: TRBV29-1
CDR3: CSVDPGAGSYNEQFF

D: TRBD1
length: 13
V: TRBV28
CDR3: CASSTPGGGEQYF

D: NA
length: 17
V: TRBV19
CDR3: CASSMMGPPANTGELFF

D: TRBD1
length: 13
V: TRBV7-3
CDR3: CASSQTGADTQYF

D: TRBD1
length: 13
V: TRBV28
CDR3: CASRTGAGNTIYF

D: NA
length: 11
V: TRBV27
CDR3: CASSHDGKLFF

D: TRBD2
length: 16
V: TRBV9
CDR3: CASSAVHGRSTDTQYF

D: NA
length: 14
V: TRBV7-2
CDR3: CASSPNRVNTEAFF

D: TRBD2
length: 15
V: TRBV5-1
CDR3: CASSPDSGGYNEQFF

D: NA
length: 14
V: TRBV6-6
CDR3: CASSPPGVGYGYTF

D: TRBD1
length: 13
V: TRBV6-1
CDR3: CASSTQGSTEAFF

D: TRBD1
length: 14
V: TRBV14
CDR3: CASSGTGGTGELFF

D: NA
length: 12
V: TRBV11-2
CDR3: CASSLESETQYF

D: TRBD2
length: 15
V: TRBV7-3
CDR3: CASRKGTSGDGELFF

D: NA
length: 12
V: TRBV29-1
CDR3: CSVEQIQETQYF

D: TRBD1
length: 14
V: TRBV5-1
CDR3: CASSSGTEDTEAFF

D: NA
length: 14
V: TRBV5-1
CDR3: CASSLGRGDSPLHF

D: NA
length: 14
V: TRBV6-5
CDR3: CATERGVGFHEQYF